This T cell receptor beta chain was recovered during a study of breast tumors, draining lymph nodes, adjacent tissues. Breast cancer patients provided tissue from their axillary draining lymph nodes. This CDR3 comprises 13 residues. Germline CDR1 and CDR2: SEHNR and FQNEAQ (reference sequence). Trimming took off 6 bases at V and 9 bases at J, with 15 bases between the two ends. TCRdb analysed the multiplex PCR reads with MiXCR anew, one entry per CDR3 protein. The table has around 230,000 distinct CDR3 sequences, roughly 32% seen once. The sequence came from a female donor with breast cancer. Some clones in this sample may be carry-over from other donors' samples. The chain couples TRBV7-9 to TRBJ2-1; TRBD2 is a possible D gene (6 bases). Input material: axillary lymph node tissue. CDR3 loop: CASSFPPGVEQFF. The CDR3 nucleotides read TGTGCCAGCAGTTTCCCGCCGGGGGTTGAGCAGTTCTTC.